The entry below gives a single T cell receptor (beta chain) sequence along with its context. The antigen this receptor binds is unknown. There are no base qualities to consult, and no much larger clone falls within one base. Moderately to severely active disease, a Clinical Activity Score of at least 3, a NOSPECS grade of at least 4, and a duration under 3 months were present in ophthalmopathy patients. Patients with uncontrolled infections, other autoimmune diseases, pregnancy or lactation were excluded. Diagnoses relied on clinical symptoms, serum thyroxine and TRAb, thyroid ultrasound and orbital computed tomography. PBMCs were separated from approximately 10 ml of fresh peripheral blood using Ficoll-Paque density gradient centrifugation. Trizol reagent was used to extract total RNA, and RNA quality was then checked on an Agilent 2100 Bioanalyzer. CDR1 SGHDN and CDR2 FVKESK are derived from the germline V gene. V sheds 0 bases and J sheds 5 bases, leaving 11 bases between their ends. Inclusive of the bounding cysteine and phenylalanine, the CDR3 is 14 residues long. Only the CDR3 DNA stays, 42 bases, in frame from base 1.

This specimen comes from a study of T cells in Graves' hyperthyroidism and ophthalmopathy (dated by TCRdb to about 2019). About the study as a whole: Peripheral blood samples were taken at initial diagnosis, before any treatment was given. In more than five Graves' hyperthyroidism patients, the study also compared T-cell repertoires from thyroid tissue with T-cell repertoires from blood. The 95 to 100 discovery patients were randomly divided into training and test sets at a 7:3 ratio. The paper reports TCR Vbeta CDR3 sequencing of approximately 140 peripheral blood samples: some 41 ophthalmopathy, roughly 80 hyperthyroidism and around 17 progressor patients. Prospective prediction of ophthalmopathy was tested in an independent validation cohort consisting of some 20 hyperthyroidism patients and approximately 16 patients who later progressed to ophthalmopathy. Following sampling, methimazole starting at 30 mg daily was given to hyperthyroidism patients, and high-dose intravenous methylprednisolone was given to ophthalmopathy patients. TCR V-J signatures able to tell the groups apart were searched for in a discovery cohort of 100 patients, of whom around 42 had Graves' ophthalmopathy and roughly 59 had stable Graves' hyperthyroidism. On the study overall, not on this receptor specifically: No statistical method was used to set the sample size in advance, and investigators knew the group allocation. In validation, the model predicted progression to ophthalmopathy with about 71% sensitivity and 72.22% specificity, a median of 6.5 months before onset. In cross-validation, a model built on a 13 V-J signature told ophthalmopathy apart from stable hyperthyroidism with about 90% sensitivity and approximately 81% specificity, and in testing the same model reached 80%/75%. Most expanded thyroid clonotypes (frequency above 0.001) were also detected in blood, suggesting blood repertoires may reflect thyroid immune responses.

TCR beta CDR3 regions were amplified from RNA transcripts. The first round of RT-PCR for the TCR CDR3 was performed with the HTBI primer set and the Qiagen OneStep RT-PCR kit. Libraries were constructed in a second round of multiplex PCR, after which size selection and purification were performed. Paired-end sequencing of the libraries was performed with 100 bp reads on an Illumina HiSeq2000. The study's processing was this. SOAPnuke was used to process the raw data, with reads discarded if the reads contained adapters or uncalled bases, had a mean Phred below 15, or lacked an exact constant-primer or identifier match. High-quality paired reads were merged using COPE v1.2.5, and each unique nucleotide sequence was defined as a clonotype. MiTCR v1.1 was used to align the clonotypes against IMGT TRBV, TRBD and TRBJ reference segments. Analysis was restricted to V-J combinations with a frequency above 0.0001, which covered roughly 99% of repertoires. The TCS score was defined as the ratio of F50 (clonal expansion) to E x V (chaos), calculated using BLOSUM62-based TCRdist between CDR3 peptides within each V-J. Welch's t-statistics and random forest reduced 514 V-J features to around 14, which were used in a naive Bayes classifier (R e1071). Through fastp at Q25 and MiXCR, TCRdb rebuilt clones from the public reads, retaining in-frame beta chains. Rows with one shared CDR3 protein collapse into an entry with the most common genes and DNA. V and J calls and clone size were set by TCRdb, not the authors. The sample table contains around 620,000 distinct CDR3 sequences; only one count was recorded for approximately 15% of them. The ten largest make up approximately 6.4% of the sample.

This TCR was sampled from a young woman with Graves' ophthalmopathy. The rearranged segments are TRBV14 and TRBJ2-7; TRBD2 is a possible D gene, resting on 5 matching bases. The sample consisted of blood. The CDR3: CASSQEPGVDEQYF. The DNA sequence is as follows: TGTGCCAGCAGCCAAGAACCCGGGGTAGACGAGCAGTACTTC.